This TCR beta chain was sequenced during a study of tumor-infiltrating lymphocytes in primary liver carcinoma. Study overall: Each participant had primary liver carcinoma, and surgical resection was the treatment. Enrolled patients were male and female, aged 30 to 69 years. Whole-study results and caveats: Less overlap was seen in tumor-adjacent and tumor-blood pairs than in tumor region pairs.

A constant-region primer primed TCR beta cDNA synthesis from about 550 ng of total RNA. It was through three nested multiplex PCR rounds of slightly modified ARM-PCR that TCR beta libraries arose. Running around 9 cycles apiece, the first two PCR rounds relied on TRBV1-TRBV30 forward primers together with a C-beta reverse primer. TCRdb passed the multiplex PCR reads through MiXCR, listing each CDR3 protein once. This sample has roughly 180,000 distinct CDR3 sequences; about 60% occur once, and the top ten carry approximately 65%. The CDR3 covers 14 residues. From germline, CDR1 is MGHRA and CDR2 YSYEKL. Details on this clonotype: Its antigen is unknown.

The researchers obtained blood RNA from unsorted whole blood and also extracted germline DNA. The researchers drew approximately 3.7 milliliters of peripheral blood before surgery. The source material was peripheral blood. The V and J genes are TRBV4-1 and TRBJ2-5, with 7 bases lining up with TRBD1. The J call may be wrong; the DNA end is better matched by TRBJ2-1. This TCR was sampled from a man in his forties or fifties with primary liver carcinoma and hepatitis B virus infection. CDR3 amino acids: CASSLSGQQETQFF. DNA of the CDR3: TGCGCCAGCAGCCTTTCGGGACAGCAAGAGACCCAGTTCTTC.